Listed here are 18 T cell receptor beta chains from one sample, sequenced in a study. In TCRdb, the 5' RACE reads were re-called with MiXCR into one record per CDR3 protein. The repertoire holds about 64,000 distinct CDR3 sequences, with under 25% as singletons. Source material: memory CD4+ T cells sorted from a lymph node. The subset was: memory CD4+ T cells, CD4+CD45RO+CD25-. These receptors were obtained from a female donor with breast cancer.

This clonotype was recorded a few times. The genes are TRBV7-2 and TRBJ2-3, with 9 bases aligning to TRBD2. V lost 4 bases, J lost 1 base, and 6 bases stayed unmatched. The CDR3 is made up of 16 amino acids. Looked up from germline, CDR1 is SGHTA and CDR2 is FQGNSA. The CDR3 reads CASSSRGGRGTDTQYF. The CDR3 region has the DNA TGTGCCAGCAGCTCGAGGGGCGGGAGGGGCACAGATACGCAGTATTTT.

This clonotype was counted a single time. This chain uses TRBV6-5 with TRBJ1-4, with D possibly matching TRBD1 (6 bases). This CDR3 contains 13 residues. Trimming left V 6 bases short and J 7 bases short, with 12 bases between. From germline, CDR1 is MNHEY and CDR2 SVGAGI. The CDR3 nucleotides read TGTGCCAGCAGAGACAGGCGGGGTGAAAAACTGTTTTTT. Translation: CASRDRRGEKLFF.

There are a few counts of this clonotype. The V call is TRBV7-6, the J call TRBJ2-7; D is undetermined. The germline V gene encodes CDR1 SGHVS and CDR2 FNYEAQ. The V end lost 1 base, the J end lost 3 bases, and 7 bases lay between the germline ends. CDR3 length: 13 amino acids. The CDR3 loop is CASSLVGVYEQYF. The CDR3 DNA reads as TGTGCCAGCAGCTTAGTCGGTGTCTACGAGCAGTACTTC.

This chain joins TRBV28 and TRBJ1-5; 7 bases line up with TRBD1. The CDR3 covers 15 residues. Germline lookup yields CDR1 MDHEN and CDR2 SYDVKM. V lost 5 bases to trimming and J lost 1 base; unmatched junction nucleotides: 5. The CDR3 DNA reads as TGTGCCAGCAGTAAACAGGGGTTGAGCAATCAGCCCCAGCATTTT. Translating gives CASSKQGLSNQPQHF.

With regard to this clonotype: The junction differs from germline at one of its ends, possibly a read error. This sequence joins TRBV7-2 and TRBJ2-4, with TRBD2 as a possible D gene (5 bases). The CDR3 is 16 amino acids. Germline V gene data show CDR1 as SGHTA and CDR2 as FQGNSA. The CDR3 sequence: CASSLVSGSAKNIQNF. The CDR3 DNA follows: TGTGCCAGCAGCTTAGTGTCGGGGTCGGCCAAAAACATTCAGAACTTC.

This clonotype showed up many times. This sequence joins TRBV5-1 and TRBJ2-1; possible D gene TRBD2, 6 bases. V lost 4 bases and J 6 bases, leaving 11 bases between the germline ends. The CDR3 contains 13 residues. Germline V gives CDR1 SGHRS, CDR2 YFSETQ. The CDR3 loop is CASSIRRGNEQFF. CDR3 DNA: TGCGCCAGCAGCATTCGGCGGGGCAATGAGCAGTTCTTC. Full variable domain (remainder filled in from reference TRBV5-1 and TRBJ2-1): KAGVTQTPRYLIKTRGQQVTLSCSPISGHRSVSWYQQTPGQGLQFLFEYFSETQRNKGNFPGRFSGRQFSNSRSEMNVSTLELGDSALYLCASSIRRGNEQFFGPGTRLTVL.

Comment on this clonotype: This may come from a read error, since a much larger clone is one base off. The chain recombines TRBV7-2 with TRBJ2-3; the D gene is possibly TRBD1 (5 bases). The J call may be mistaken, given a closer DNA end match to TRBJ1-5. CDR1 SGHTA and CDR2 FQGNSA come from the germline V gene. This CDR3 comprises 16 residues. Here the CDR3 reads CASSPGESRGTDTQHF. The CDR3 DNA is TGTGCCAGCAGCCCGGGGGAATCGCGGGGCACAGATACGCAGCATTTT.

The chain combines TRBV7-3 with TRBJ1-1; D is unclear. Trimming pared 6 bases from V and 2 bases from J, leaving 10 bases between. The CDR3 has 13 residues. Germline V gene data show CDR1 as SGHTA and CDR2 as FQGTGA. In nucleotides, the CDR3 is TGTGCCAGCAGGGTACAAAAAAACACTGAAGCTTTCTTT. This translates into CASRVQKNTEAFF.

V is TRBV6-2 or TRBV6-3 and J is TRBJ2-4, with D uncertain. V lost 9 bases and J 0 bases, leaving 15 bases between the germline ends. Germline V CDR1 and CDR2: MNHEY, SVGEGT. This CDR3 is 15 amino acids long. The CDR3 loop reads CASSGLALAKNIQYF. CDR3 coding DNA: TGTGCCAGTTCCGGCTTGGCGTTAGCCAAAAACATTCAGTACTTC.

This clonotype was counted at least ten times. The chain carries TRBV4-2 and TRBJ2-5, with 8 nucleotides matching TRBD2. The germline gives CDR1 LGHNA, CDR2 YNFKEQ. Unmatched junction bases numbered 18, after V lost 0 bases and J lost 0 bases. This CDR3 has 21 amino acids. This chain's CDR3 is CASSQEARGLAYFAYQETQYF. CDR3 DNA: TGTGCCAGCAGCCAAGAAGCTCGTGGACTAGCCTACTTCGCGTACCAAGAGACCCAGTACTTC.

Comment on this clonotype: Compared with germline, one end of the junction differs, possibly owing to a read error. The chain couples TRBV18 to TRBJ2-6; D is possibly TRBD2 (6 bases). The CDR3 length is 16 residues. CDR1 KGHSH and CDR2 LQKENI come from the germline V gene. In DNA, the CDR3 is TGTACCAGCTCCCCGGCGGGAAGGTCTGGGGCCAACGTCCTGACTTTC. It yields the protein CTSSPAGRSGANVLTF.

With respect to this clonotype: A read error may be the cause here, since a much bigger clone is one base away. The V call is TRBV6-5, the J call TRBJ2-4; D is tentatively TRBD1 or TRBD2 (6 bases each). The V gene's germline CDR1 is MNHEY and CDR2 SVGAGI. The V gene lost 4 bases and the J gene lost 0 bases, with 16 bases spanning the gap. The CDR3 has 17 residues. The CDR3 region is CASSCSGGGSAKNIQYF. For the CDR3, the DNA is TGTGCCAGCAGTTGCTCAGGAGGGGGATCAGCCAAAAACATTCAGTACTTC.

The rearrangement uses TRBV28 and TRBJ2-3, with D unclear. This CDR3 is 15 amino acids long. Germline V gene lookup returns CDR1 MDHEN and CDR2 SYDVKM. Trimming stripped 7 bases from V and 0 bases from J, with 14 bases between. This CDR3 is CASTPGHSSTDTQYF. The CDR3 DNA sequence: TGTGCCAGCACCCCGGGTCATTCGAGCACAGATACGCAGTATTTT.

This clonotype occurred a few times. J is TRBJ1-6 and V is TRBV28, with no clear D. CDR3 size: 14 residues. The V end lost 3 bases, the J end lost 10 bases, and 13 bases lay between the germline ends. Germline V gene lookup returns CDR1 MDHEN and CDR2 SYDVKM. The CDR3 sequence: CASSLVGSTSPLHF. The CDR3 nucleotides read TGTGCCAGCAGTTTGGTGGGGAGCACATCACCCCTCCACTTT.

The gene calls are TRBV19 and TRBJ2-3; 10 bases align to TRBD2. This CDR3 is 16 amino acids long. Germline V gene lookup returns CDR1 LNHDA and CDR2 SQIVND (reference sequence). Trimming cost V 7 bases and J 1 base; bases outside gene matches: 8. CDR3 coding DNA: TGTGCCAGTACTCGGGGTGGGACTAGCGGCACAGATACGCAGTATTTT. Its translation: CASTRGGTSGTDTQYF.

This clonotype has only one observation. No conserved phenylalanine or tryptophan is present at the end of the CDR3, so a read error is the likely explanation. The chain joins TRBV7-2 to TRBJ2-2, with 11 bases fitting TRBD2. Losses at the gene ends were 5 bases for V and 5 bases for J; bases not matched to a gene: 10. The CDR3 contains 17 residues. Germline-derived CDR1 and CDR2 are SGHTA and FQGNSA. For the CDR3, the DNA is TGTGCCAGCAGCCGGACCACTAGCGGGGGAGCAACCGGGGAGCTGTTTATT. This codes for CASSRTTSGGATGELFI.

As regards this clonotype: Since the CDR3 does not end with the conserved phenylalanine or tryptophan, this likely comes from a read error. The V gene is TRBV6-5, the J gene TRBJ2-7; 14 bases agree with TRBD2. The CDR3 has 14 residues. The trim removed 6 bases at V and 3 bases at J, leaving 1 base unmatched. Germline V gene lookup returns CDR1 MNHEY and CDR2 SVGAGI. In nucleotides, the CDR3 is TGTGCCAGCAGGGGGACTAGCGGGAGCTACGAGCAGTACTGC. This gives the protein CASRGTSGSYEQYC.

As for this clonotype: It may be a read error: a sequence one base away is much more abundant. The J gene is TRBJ1-6, the V gene TRBV12-2; the D segment call TRBD1 is taken from the table without a DNA check. TRBV12-2 is designated a pseudogene. CDR3 length: 15 residues. The DNA of the CDR3 is TGTGCAAGTCGCCCCCAGACAGGGAGCGATTCACCCCTCCACTTT. Translating it yields CASRPQTGSDSPLHF.